One TCR beta chain is described in this entry. The antigen is undetermined. Ligated cDNA underwent four rounds of PCR with nested alpha and beta constant region primers and SP2. MiXCR was run by TCRdb on the UMI-ligation and nested PCR reads, yielding one entry per CDR3 protein. The sample gives more than 25,000 distinct CDR3 sequences, 5.2% of which show up once; 7% to 8% is in the top ten. The data are from a study of naive and memory T cell subsets. Whole-study findings and limits: TCR transcript changes with activation or differentiation may affect this RNA method.

Germline loops: CDR1 LNHDA, CDR2 SQIVND (reference sequence). V shed 8 bases and J shed 6 bases, with 8 bases lying between them. This CDR3 has 12 residues. A UMI-containing oligonucleotide was joined by 3' ligation to the TCR cDNA template. Adult healthy volunteers gave 2.5 ml peripheral blood for whole-blood RNA. Reverse transcription used DNase-treated unsorted total RNA, aiming for 1 to 1000 ng. The rearrangement joins TRBV19 to TRBJ1-6; no definite D call. The receptor was derived from an adult in good health. The sample taken for sequencing was blood. The CDR3 DNA is TGTGCCAGTGGGGAATCTAATTCACCCCTCCACTTT. Translating it yields CASGESNSPLHF.